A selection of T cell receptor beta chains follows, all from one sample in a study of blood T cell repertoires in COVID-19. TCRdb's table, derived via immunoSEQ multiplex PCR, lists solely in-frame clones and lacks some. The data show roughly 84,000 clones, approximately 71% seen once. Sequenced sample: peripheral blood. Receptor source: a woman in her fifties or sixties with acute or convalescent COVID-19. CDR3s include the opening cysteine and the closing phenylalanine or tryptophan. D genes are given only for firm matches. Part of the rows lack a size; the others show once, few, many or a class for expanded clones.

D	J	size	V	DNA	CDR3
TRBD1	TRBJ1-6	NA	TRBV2	TGTGCCAGCACCTTAGGGACAGGGTCACCCCTCCACTTT	CASTLGTGSPLHF
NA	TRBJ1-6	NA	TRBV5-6	TGTGCCAGCAGCAGAGGATCCGGGGGTAATTCACCCCTCCACTTT	CASSRGSGGNSPLHF
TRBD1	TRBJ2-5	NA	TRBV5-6	TGTGCCAGCAGCGACAGGGGTGGTGGAGAGACCCAGTACTTC	CASSDRGGGETQYF
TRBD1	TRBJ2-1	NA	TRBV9	TGTGCCAGCAGCGGCGGGACAGGCCATGAGCAGTTCTTC	CASSGGTGHEQFF
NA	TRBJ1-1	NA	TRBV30	TGTGCCTGGAGTGTTAGTCCGCGGACTGAAGCTTTCTTT	CAWSVSPRTEAFF
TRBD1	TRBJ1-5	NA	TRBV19	TGTGCCAGTTCGATCGGGACAGGCAATCAGCCCCAGCATTTT	CASSIGTGNQPQHF
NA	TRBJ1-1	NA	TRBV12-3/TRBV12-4	TGTGCCAGCAGTTTACGGGCAGGGACTGAAGCTTTCTTT	CASSLRAGTEAFF
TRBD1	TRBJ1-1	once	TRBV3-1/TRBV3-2	TGTGCCAGCAGTATATTAGGACAGGGATCCACTGAAGCTTTCTTT	CASSILGQGSTEAFF
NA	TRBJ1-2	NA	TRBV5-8	TGTGCCAGCAGCTCCGGGATCCAAAAAGGGTATGGCTACACCTTC	CASSSGIQKGYGYTF
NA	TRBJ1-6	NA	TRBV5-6	TGTGCCAGCAGTCTACAGGGCTCCTATAATTCACCCCTCCACTTT	CASSLQGSYNSPLHF
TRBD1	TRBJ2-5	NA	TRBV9	TGTGCCAGCAGCGTAGGGGGGACAGGGGGCCTAGAGACCCAGTACTTC	CASSVGGTGGLETQYF
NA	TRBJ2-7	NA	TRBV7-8	TGTGCCAGCAGCTTAGTTTCGACTGGCTACGAGCAGTACTTC	CASSLVSTGYEQYF
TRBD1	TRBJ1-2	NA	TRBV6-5	TGTGCCAGCAGTCAACCTCCGGGACAGGGAAGGGGCTACACCTTC	CASSQPPGQGRGYTF
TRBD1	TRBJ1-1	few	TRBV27	TGTGCCAGCAGTTTGGGCGGGACAGGGTTCCTTCACACTGAAGCTTTCTTT	CASSLGGTGFLHTEAFF
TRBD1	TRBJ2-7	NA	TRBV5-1	TGCGCCAGCAGCTTGGGACAGGGAGCCTACGAGCAGTACTTC	CASSLGQGAYEQYF
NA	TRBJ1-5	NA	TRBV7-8	TGTGCCAGCAGTACCAGGGATGGGAGCAATCAGCCCCAGCATTTT	CASSTRDGSNQPQHF
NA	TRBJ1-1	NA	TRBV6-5	TGTGCCAGCAGTTACGACAGGAAGAACACTGAAGCTTTCTTT	CASSYDRKNTEAFF
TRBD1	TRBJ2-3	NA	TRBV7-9	TGTGCCAGCAGCACCGGGACAGGCCCTTATACGCAGTATTTT	CASSTGTGPYTQYF
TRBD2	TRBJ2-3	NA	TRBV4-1	TGCGCCAGCAGCCAAGAGGTAGCGGGGGGATACACAGATACGCAGTATTTT	CASSQEVAGGYTDTQYF
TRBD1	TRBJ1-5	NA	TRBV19	TGTGCCAGTAGTGGGACAGGCAATCGGCCCCAGCATTTT	CASSGTGNRPQHF
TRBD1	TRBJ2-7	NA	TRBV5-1	TGCGCCAGCAGCTTGGTGGGACAGGGTGACGAGCAGTACTTC	CASSLVGQGDEQYF
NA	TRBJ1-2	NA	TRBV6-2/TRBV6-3	TGTGCCAGCAGTTCCACTTCCAGACAGAGAGCTAACTATGGCTACACCTTC	CASSSTSRQRANYGYTF
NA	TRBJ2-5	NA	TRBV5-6	TGTGCCAGCAGCTTCGGGGGGCGAGAGACCCAGTACTTC	CASSFGGRETQYF
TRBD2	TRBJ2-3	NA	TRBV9	TGTGCCAGCAGCGTAGATTCGACTAGCGGGGTTCTAGATACGCAGTATTTT	CASSVDSTSGVLDTQYF
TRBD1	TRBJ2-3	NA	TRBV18	TGTGCCAGCTCACCGTCCCTATCCGGGACAGGGGAAGAGACGCAGTATTTT	CASSPSLSGTGEETQYF
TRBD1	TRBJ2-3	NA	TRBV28	TGTGCCAGCAGTCTACAGGGGGTGCCGACAGATACGCAGTATTTT	CASSLQGVPTDTQYF
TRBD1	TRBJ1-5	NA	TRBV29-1	TGCAGCGTTGGGACAGGGCTAAATCAGCCCCAGCATTTT	CSVGTGLNQPQHF
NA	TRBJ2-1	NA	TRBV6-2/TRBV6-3	TGTGCCAGCAGTGCGGCTCCCGGGGGTGAGCAGTTCTTC	CASSAAPGGEQFF
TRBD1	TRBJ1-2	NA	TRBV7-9	TGTGCCAGCAGCTTAGCCGGGACAGGGACTGGCTACACCTTC	CASSLAGTGTGYTF
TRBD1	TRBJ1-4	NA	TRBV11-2	TGTGCCAGCAGCACCGGGACAGTAGAAAAACTGTTTTTT	CASSTGTVEKLFF
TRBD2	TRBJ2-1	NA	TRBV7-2	TGTGCCAGCGGATGGACTAGCGGGCCCTACAATGAGCAGTTCTTC	CASGWTSGPYNEQFF
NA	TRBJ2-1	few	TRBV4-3	TGCGCCAGCAGCCAAGATCGCGGCAACAGGGCGAACAATGAGCAGTTCTTC	CASSQDRGNRANNEQFF
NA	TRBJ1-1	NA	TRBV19	TGTGCCAGTAGTATTTACGCGGCCTTGGGCACTGAAGCTTTCTTT	CASSIYAALGTEAFF
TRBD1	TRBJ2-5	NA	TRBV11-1	TGTGCCAGCGGTCCCGGGACACAGGGGGAGACCCAGTACTTC	CASGPGTQGETQYF
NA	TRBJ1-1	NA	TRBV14	TGTGCCAGCAGCCCCTCGGGAATCGAAGCTTTCTTT	CASSPSGIEAFF
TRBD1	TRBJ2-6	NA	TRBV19	TGTGCCGTAAGACAGGGGGCGGGATCCGGGGCCAACGTCCTGACTTTC	CAVRQGAGSGANVLTF
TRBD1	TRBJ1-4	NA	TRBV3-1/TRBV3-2	TGTGCCAGCAGACAGGGGGCCAGAGGTAATGAAAAACTGTTTTTT	CASRQGARGNEKLFF
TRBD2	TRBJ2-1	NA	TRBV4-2	TGTGCCAGCAGCCAAGATCCCCAGCGCGGGGGGGCACGAAACGACAATGAGCAGTTCTTC	CASSQDPQRGGARNDNEQFF
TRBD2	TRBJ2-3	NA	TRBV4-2	TGTGCCAGCAGCCAAGATCCCACCGGACTAGCGGATACGCAGTATTTT	CASSQDPTGLADTQYF
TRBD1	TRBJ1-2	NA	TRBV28	TGTGCCAGTAGGTTGGAGGGGGCTGAAGGCTACACCTTC	CASRLEGAEGYTF
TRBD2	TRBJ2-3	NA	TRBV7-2	TGTGCCAGCAGGCCTAGCGGGGGGGGGACAGATACGCAGTATTTT	CASRPSGGGTDTQYF
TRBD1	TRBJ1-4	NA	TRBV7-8	TGTGCCAGCAGCTTTTCGACAGGGGGGTCCCGAGGGAATGAAAAACTGTTTTTT	CASSFSTGGSRGNEKLFF